This entry lists 17 T cell receptor beta chains sequenced from one sample in a study of graft-versus-host responses after intestinal transplantation. Sequencing used immunoSEQ multiplex PCR; TCRdb keeps in-frame clones, though not all of them. The repertoire holds under 90,000 clones, with 92% as singletons. The sequences come from PBMCs, collected 98 days after intestinal transplantation. These receptor sequences come from a human patient who received an intestinal transplant, so some T cells may come from the graft donor.

This clone was seen once. The J gene is TRBJ2-3, the V gene TRBV5-4; the D call may be TRBD1 or TRBD2 (6 bases each). The CDR3 extends over 18 amino acids. Per the germline V gene, CDR1 is SGHNT and CDR2 is YYREEE (reference sequence). Trimming stripped 3 bases from V and 2 bases from J, with 22 bases between. CDR3 in amino acids: CASSSYLLPGADTDTQYF. Here the CDR3 DNA reads TGTGCCAGCAGCTCCTACCTTCTGCCGGGGGCGGACACAGATACGCAGTATTTT.

This chain connects TRBV7-3 to TRBJ2-3; the D gene is possibly TRBD2 (5 bases). Germline V gene data show CDR1 as SGHTA and CDR2 as FQGTGA. CDR3 length: 14 amino acids. The V and J ends lost 0 bases and 4 bases respectively, with 8 bases between them. The CDR3 reads CASSLTGRADTQYF. CDR3 bases: TGTGCCAGCAGCTTAACTGGGCGGGCAGATACGCAGTATTTT.

The chain uses TRBV7-2 and TRBJ2-2; the D is unclear. CDR3 length: 13 amino acids. Germline CDR1 reads SGHTA; CDR2 reads FQGNSA. V was shortened by 1 base and J by 4 bases, with 4 bases between the two germline ends. The CDR3 here is CASSLDGTGELFF. CDR3 DNA: TGTGCCAGCAGCTTAGACGGCACCGGGGAGCTGTTTTTT.

This chain uses TRBV5-6 with TRBJ2-7; the match to TRBD2 covers 7 bases. The CDR3 runs 15 residues. Germline-derived CDR1 and CDR2 are SGHDT and YYEEEE. V was pared by 1 base and J by 3 bases, with 7 bases of the junction left unmatched. The CDR3: CASSLPGLPFYEQYF. The CDR3 nucleotides read TGTGCCAGCAGCTTGCCGGGACTACCCTTCTACGAGCAGTACTTC.

The genes are TRBV5-4 and TRBJ2-7; D unclear. Germline V gene data show CDR1 as SGHNT and CDR2 as YYREEE (reference sequence). This CDR3 is 13 amino acids long. V lost 2 bases, J lost 2 bases, and 8 bases lay in between. The CDR3 spells CASSFGGAYEQYF. CDR3 DNA: TGTGCCAGCAGCTTTGGCGGAGCCTACGAGCAGTACTTC. Complete variable domain (other parts from reference TRBV5-4 and TRBJ2-7): ETGVTQSPTHLIKTRGQQVTLRCSSQSGHNTVSWYQQALGQGPQFIFQYYREEENGRGNFPPRFSGLQFPNYSSELNVNALELDDSALYLCASSFGGAYEQYFGPGTRLTVT.

The gene calls are TRBV7-4 and TRBJ2-7; 7 bases line up with TRBD1. V trimming: 5 bases; J trimming: 2 bases; junction bases outside the gene matches: 9. This CDR3 is built from 15 residues. In germline, CDR1 is SGHVT, CDR2 SQSDAQ. Here the CDR3 reads CASSPGDRVTYEQYF. CDR3 sequence (DNA): TGTGCCAGCAGCCCCGGCGACAGGGTCACCTACGAGCAGTACTTC.

The chain couples TRBV4-1 to TRBJ1-3, with D unclear. In germline, CDR1 is MGHRA, CDR2 YSYEKL. The V and J ends lost 5 bases and 8 bases respectively, with 22 bases between them. The CDR3 consists of 16 residues. In DNA form, the CDR3 reads TGCGCCAGCAGCACCCAGGAGGTGTCCACCACGGACACCATATATTTT. Protein sequence: CASSTQEVSTTDTIYF.

This clone has only one observation. V usage is TRBV30 and J usage is TRBJ2-7; possibly TRBD2 for D (5 bases). Germline V lookup: CDR1 GTSNPN, CDR2 SVGIG (reference sequence). Trimming took 1 base from V and 2 from J, leaving 9 bases between them. CDR3 length: 13 residues. The DNA for the CDR3 is TGTGCCTGGAGTGCCCTAGCCGCCTACGAGCAGTACTTC. This sequence encodes CAWSALAAYEQYF.

The CDR3: CASSISGELFF. CDR3 DNA sequence: TGTGCCAGTAGTATAAGCGGGGAGCTGTTTTTT. This chain joins TRBV19 and TRBJ2-2; no clear D. This CDR3 contains 11 residues. Looked up from germline, CDR1 is LNHDA and CDR2 is SQIVND (reference sequence). V was trimmed by 2 bases and J by 7 bases, leaving 2 bases between them.

The V call is TRBV4-3, the J call TRBJ2-7, with 7 bases matching TRBD2. Germline assignment: CDR1 LGHNA and CDR2 YSLEER. With 6 bases clipped from V and 2 bases from J, the junction kept 13 bases outside the gene matches. The CDR3 totals 16 residues. The CDR3 DNA is TGCGCCAGCAGACAGTCCGAGCGGGGTCTTCCCTACGAGCAGTACTTC. It translates to CASRQSERGLPYEQYF.

The gene calls are TRBV27 and TRBJ2-7; D is ambiguous. This CDR3 comprises 13 residues. Trimming stripped 3 bases from V and 4 bases from J, with 10 bases between. Germline V gene data show CDR1 as MNHEY and CDR2 as SMNVEV (reference sequence). CDR3 nucleotides: TGTGCCAGCAGTTTCAAGGGTCTATACGAGCAGTACTTC. Translating gives CASSFKGLYEQYF.

V is TRBV7-9 and J is TRBJ2-7; 8 bases agree with TRBD1. The V gene end was trimmed by 0 bases and the J gene end by 1 base; junction bases not matched to a gene: 11. Germline V gene data show CDR1 as SEHNR and CDR2 as FQNEAQ (reference sequence). The CDR3 is made up of 18 amino acids. CDR3 in amino acids: CASSLAPTGTGVSYEQYF. The CDR3 nucleotides are TGTGCCAGCAGCTTAGCGCCCACCGGGACAGGAGTATCCTACGAGCAGTACTTC.

V is TRBV2 and J is TRBJ2-1; 10 bases fit TRBD1. The J segment lost 7 bases and the V segment lost 7 bases, leaving 7 bases of the junction unmatched. This CDR3 has 14 residues. CDR1 and CDR2 from the germline V gene are SNHLY and FYNNEI. The CDR3 DNA reads as TGTGCCAGCAAAGTGGGGACAGGGGTTAATGAGCAGTTCTTC. It codes for CASKVGTGVNEQFF.

The chain employs TRBV9 and TRBJ1-4; D gene uncertain. The CDR3 extends over 15 amino acids. Germline V gene data show CDR1 as SGDLS and CDR2 as YYNGEE. V was clipped by 3 bases and J by 0 bases, with 9 bases between them. The DNA for the CDR3 is TGTGCCAGCAGCGCCTCAGCAACAACTAATGAAAAACTGTTTTTT. It translates to CASSASATTNEKLFF.

This clone has just one count. This rearrangement joins TRBV13 to TRBJ2-7, with 9 bases that match TRBD2. There are 14 residues in the CDR3. Germline loops: CDR1 PRHDT, CDR2 FYEKMQ (reference sequence). The V and J ends lost 1 base and 6 bases, in that order; junction bases with no gene match: 4. In DNA form, the CDR3 reads TGTGCCAGCAGCTTAGCACTAGCGGGCCTCGAGCAGTACTTC. It yields the protein CASSLALAGLEQYF. The entire variable domain, with the rest obtained from reference TRBV13 and TRBJ2-7, is as follows: AAGVIQSPRHLIKEKRETATLKCYPIPRHDTVYWYQQGPGQDPQFLISFYEKMQSDKGSIPDRFSAQQFSDYHSELNMSSLELGDSALYFCASSLALAGLEQYFGPGTRLTVT.

V gene TRBV27 combines with J gene TRBJ2-3, with TRBD2 as a possible D gene (5 bases). V lost 4 bases and J 1 base, leaving 12 bases between the germline ends. Germline V gives CDR1 MNHEY, CDR2 SMNVEV (reference sequence). The CDR3 extends over 15 amino acids. CDR3 loop: CASSSRFGGTDTQYF. As DNA, the CDR3 is TGTGCCAGCAGTTCCCGCTTCGGGGGCACAGATACGCAGTATTTT.

V gene TRBV5-1 combines with J gene TRBJ1-1; D is undetermined. Trimming took off 0 bases at V and 4 bases at J, with 13 bases between the two ends. The CDR3 has 15 amino acids. CDR1 is SGHRS and CDR2 is YFSETQ in the germline V gene. The CDR3: CASSLGVSDFTEAFF. The DNA of the CDR3 is TGCGCCAGCAGCTTGGGTGTTAGCGACTTCACTGAAGCTTTCTTT.